The sequence of this T cell receptor beta chain was determined in a study of T cell repertoires in cytomegalovirus infection. Study information: Public TCR beta signature analysis indicated the presence of both CMV infection and matching HLA type.

A word on this clonotype: Its antigen remains unidentified. This may be a read error, as it is one base from a much larger clone.

From the reads, TCRdb called clonotypes with MiXCR, one entry per CDR3 protein. The sample carries about 740,000 distinct CDR3 sequences, less than 40% recorded once. This CDR3 region has 14 residues. J lost 0 bases, V lost 10 bases, and 5 bases had no gene match. Study results and caveats: Dominating the ex vivo response were HLA-C-restricted CMV-specific TCR beta clonotypes.

The clonotype originates from a human donor in good health (CMV status not recorded). Some clones in this sample may be carry-over from other donors' samples. V gene TRBV12-3 or TRBV12-4 combines with J gene TRBJ2-1; 8 nucleotides match TRBD2. Sequenced: PBMCs. The CDR3 nucleotides read TGTGCCACCGGGGGGGGAGGCTCCTACAATGAGCAGTTCTTC. Translation: CATGGGGSYNEQFF.